A single sample gave rise to the 6 T cell receptor beta chains below, sequenced in a study of tumor-infiltrating lymphocytes in primary liver carcinoma (dated by TCRdb to the late 2010s). Sequenced on an Illumina HiSeq 2500. Using a constant-region primer and ProtoScript II reverse transcriptase, TCRbeta-specific cDNA was reverse-transcribed from roughly 500 ng total RNA. Construction of the TCRbeta libraries relied on three nested rounds of multiplex PCR, following a slightly modified ARM-PCR procedure. Each of the first two PCR rounds ran for around 10 cycles using multiplex TRBV1-TRBV30 forward primers together with a Cbeta reverse primer. The public reads were reanalyzed by TCRdb: fastp trimming at Q25, MiXCR alignment, in-frame beta chains only. Every distinct CDR3 protein forms one entry, paired with its most common genes and DNA. Within this sample are roughly 100,000 distinct CDR3 sequences, with roughly 80% of them counted one time only. The ten largest clones take up about a fifth of the sample.

Total RNA and DNA were co-extracted without cell sorting from approximately 20-30 mg of bulk tissue using the AllPrep DNA/RNA mini kit. Sequenced input: liver tumor tissue from sampling region 3. What the cell subset or site label conveys for this sample: tumor region T3, left-lateral pole. Every receptor here comes from a man aged 40-49 years with primary liver carcinoma and hepatitis B virus infection.

Details on this clonotype: A read error may account for a junction end that differs from germline. This chain joins TRBV15 and TRBJ2-3; perhaps TRBD2 as D (5 bases). CDR3 length: 17 amino acids. Germline V lookup: CDR1 LNHNV, CDR2 YYDKDF (reference sequence). In DNA form, the CDR3 reads TGTGCCATCAGCAGAGAGGGCGGACCGAGGACCACAGATACGCAGTATTTT. It encodes CAISREGGPRTTDTQYF.

This clonotype was observed a single time. The junction and the germline gene differ at one end; a read error may be behind it. This chain links TRBV5-1 with TRBJ2-3; unclear D gene. The CDR3 consists of 15 residues. Looked up from germline, CDR1 is SGHRS and CDR2 is YFSETQ. The CDR3 protein is CASCLSGVSTDTQYF. The CDR3 nucleotides are TGCGCCAGCTGCTTGTCTGGAGTTAGCACAGATACGCAGTATTTT. Supplemented by reference TRBV5-1 and TRBJ2-3, the full variable domain reads KAGVTQTPRYLIKTRGQQVTLSCSPISGHRSVSWYQQTPGQGLQFLFEYFSETQRNKGNFPGRFSGRQFSNSRSEMNVSTLELGDSALYLCASCLSGVSTDTQYFGPGTRLTVL.

Ten or more counts support this clonotype. J is TRBJ2-7 and V is TRBV7-9; D is possibly TRBD1 (5 bases). Germline CDR1 reads SEHNR; CDR2 reads FQNEAQ (reference sequence). V was cut by 2 bases and J by 9 bases, with 17 bases left in between. CDR3 length: 14 residues. DNA for the CDR3: TGTGCCAGCAGCTTAAACGCTCTGGACCAGGGGCAGTACTTC. Translating it yields CASSLNALDQGQYF.

Remarks on this clonotype: No conserved phenylalanine or tryptophan ends this CDR3, so it is likely a read error. V is TRBV29-1 and J is TRBJ2-1; the match to TRBD2 covers 7 bases. The trim removed 4 bases at V and 3 bases at J, leaving 9 bases unmatched. Germline V gene lookup returns CDR1 SQVTM and CDR2 ANQGSEA. This CDR3 spans 15 amino acids. The DNA of the CDR3 is TGCAGCGTTGGAGTAGTGGGAGGGTTCTACAATGAGCAGTTCTCC. Translating it yields CSVGVVGGFYNEQFS.

The chain couples TRBV29-1 to TRBJ2-6; TRBD2 matches at 9 bases. J was trimmed by 1 base and V by 4 bases; bases with no gene match: 8. Per germline, CDR1 SQVTM and CDR2 ANQGSEA. The CDR3 totals 17 residues. The CDR3 DNA reads as TGCAGCGTTGGGACTAGCGCGAGCCTATCTGGGGCCAACGTCCTGACTTTC. Protein sequence: CSVGTSASLSGANVLTF. The variable domain in full, completed from reference TRBV29-1 and TRBJ2-6, reads SAVISQKPSRDICQRGTSLTIQCQVDSQVTMMFWYRQQPGQSLTLIATANQGSEATYESGFVIDKFPISRPNLTFSTLTVSNMSPEDSSIYLCSVGTSASLSGANVLTFGAGSRLTVL.

Concerning this clonotype itself: The junction differs from germline at one of its ends, possibly a read error. This CDR3 is CTISESTQGYDYTF. In DNA, the CDR3 is TGTACCATCAGTGAGTCGACTCAAGGTTATGACTACACCTTC. The rearrangement links TRBV10-3 to TRBJ1-2; no reliable D call. CDR1 and CDR2 from the germline V gene are ENHRY and SYGVKD. This CDR3 contains 14 residues.